A selection of T cell receptor beta chains follows, all from one sample in a study of cytomegalovirus exposure and HLA in healthy donors. The method was immunoSEQ multiplex PCR; TCRdb's version includes in-frame clones alone and lacks a portion of them. Here the sample spans around 180,000 clones, 84% being singletons. The sample comprised PBMCs. These receptors came from a girl between 5 and 17 years old in good health and CMV-seropositive. CDR3s include the opening cysteine and the closing phenylalanine or tryptophan. Each record gives: J gene, D gene, V gene, clone size, CDR3 DNA, CDR3 protein. The D gene is left open where the match is weak. Clone size is given for some rows only: seen once, a few or many times, or a class if the clone is expanded.

j_gene: TRBJ2-3; d_gene: -; v_gene: TRBV9; abundance: -; CDR3nt: TGTGCCAGCAGCGTAGCCCAGGGAGATACGCAGTATTTT; CDR3aa: CASSVAQGDTQYF
j_gene: TRBJ1-2; d_gene: -; v_gene: TRBV5-1; abundance: -; CDR3nt: TGCGCCAGCAGCTTGTCAGGGGCAGCTAACTATGGCTACACCTTC; CDR3aa: CASSLSGAANYGYTF
j_gene: TRBJ1-2; d_gene: TRBD1; v_gene: TRBV5-6; abundance: once; CDR3nt: TGTGCCAGCAGATACAGGGACAGGGCTCCAGATGGCTACACCTTC; CDR3aa: CASRYRDRAPDGYTF
j_gene: TRBJ2-5; d_gene: -; v_gene: TRBV7-9; abundance: -; CDR3nt: TGTGCCAGCGGCGGACAGTCGGAAGAGACCCAGTACTTC; CDR3aa: CASGGQSEETQYF
j_gene: TRBJ1-5; d_gene: -; v_gene: TRBV30; abundance: -; CDR3nt: TGTGCCTGGAGTGTCCGGGATAATCAGCCCCAGCATTTT; CDR3aa: CAWSVRDNQPQHF
j_gene: TRBJ1-1; d_gene: -; v_gene: TRBV2; abundance: -; CDR3nt: TGTGCCACTGAACTTATACCGAACACTGAAGCTTTCTTT; CDR3aa: CATELIPNTEAFF
j_gene: TRBJ2-1; d_gene: -; v_gene: TRBV6-4; abundance: medium-sized; CDR3nt: TGTGCCAGCAGTGACCGCCTTGGAGGTTACAATGAGCAGTTCTTC; CDR3aa: CASSDRLGGYNEQFF
j_gene: TRBJ1-1; d_gene: -; v_gene: TRBV6-5; abundance: few; CDR3nt: TGTGCCAGCAGTGACTCCGGGGACACTGAAGCTTTCTTT; CDR3aa: CASSDSGDTEAFF
j_gene: TRBJ2-2; d_gene: -; v_gene: TRBV9; abundance: -; CDR3nt: TGTGCCAGCAGCGTAGCCCAGGGGAGCACCGGGGAGCTGTTTTTT; CDR3aa: CASSVAQGSTGELFF
j_gene: TRBJ1-4; d_gene: -; v_gene: TRBV7-8; abundance: -; CDR3nt: TGTGCCAGCACACACAGGGCCCCAGGAGAAAAACTGTTTTTT; CDR3aa: CASTHRAPGEKLFF
j_gene: TRBJ2-7; d_gene: -; v_gene: TRBV13; abundance: -; CDR3nt: TGTGCCAGCCGAGGAAGGAGCTCCTACGAGCAGTACTTC; CDR3aa: CASRGRSSYEQYF
j_gene: TRBJ1-1; d_gene: -; v_gene: TRBV7-9; abundance: -; CDR3nt: TGTGCCAGCAGCTGGGGGAAGGGGGTCACTGAAGCTTTCTTT; CDR3aa: CASSWGKGVTEAFF
j_gene: TRBJ2-7; d_gene: -; v_gene: TRBV7-9; abundance: -; CDR3nt: TGTGCCAGCAGGTTACCCAGGGGCTACGAGCAGTACTTC; CDR3aa: CASRLPRGYEQYF
j_gene: TRBJ2-3; d_gene: TRBD2; v_gene: TRBV9; abundance: -; CDR3nt: TGTGCCAGCACTTATGGGGCGGGGGAAAGCACAGATACGCAGTATTTT; CDR3aa: CASTYGAGESTDTQYF
j_gene: TRBJ1-4; d_gene: -; v_gene: TRBV2; abundance: -; CDR3nt: TGTGCCAGCAGTGGTACCTCAGCGGAGGAAAAACTGTTTTTT; CDR3aa: CASSGTSAEEKLFF
j_gene: TRBJ1-1; d_gene: -; v_gene: TRBV11-3; abundance: -; CDR3nt: TGTGCCAGTAGGGGTGGGATGAGCACTGAAGCTTTCTTT; CDR3aa: CASRGGMSTEAFF
j_gene: TRBJ1-2; d_gene: -; v_gene: TRBV25-1; abundance: once; CDR3nt: TGTGCCAGCAGTGAATCGTCCCTCTATGGCTACACCTTC; CDR3aa: CASSESSLYGYTF
j_gene: TRBJ2-7; d_gene: -; v_gene: TRBV11-3; abundance: once; CDR3nt: TGTGCCAGCAGCTCGCAGGGTGGAGACTACGAGCAGTACTTC; CDR3aa: CASSSQGGDYEQYF
j_gene: TRBJ1-4; d_gene: TRBD1; v_gene: TRBV4-1; abundance: -; CDR3nt: TGCGCCAGCAGCCTCCTAGGGACAGGTCCTAATGAAAAACTGTTTTTT; CDR3aa: CASSLLGTGPNEKLFF
j_gene: TRBJ1-2; d_gene: -; v_gene: TRBV6-5; abundance: -; CDR3nt: TGTGCCAGCAGGTCCACGGCAGGGGCTAACTATGGCTACACCTTC; CDR3aa: CASRSTAGANYGYTF
j_gene: TRBJ2-7; d_gene: TRBD2; v_gene: TRBV5-1; abundance: -; CDR3nt: TGCGCCAGCAGCTTGGCGGCGGGGGGCCGGTACGAGCAGTACTTC; CDR3aa: CASSLAAGGRYEQYF
j_gene: TRBJ2-7; d_gene: -; v_gene: TRBV10-3; abundance: -; CDR3nt: TGTGCCATCAGACCTGGCGTAGCGGAGTCCTACGAGCAGTACTTC; CDR3aa: CAIRPGVAESYEQYF
j_gene: TRBJ2-5; d_gene: -; v_gene: TRBV9; abundance: -; CDR3nt: TGTGCCAGCAGCGCAGGTCATAAGGCGGAGACCCAGTACTTC; CDR3aa: CASSAGHKAETQYF
j_gene: TRBJ2-3; d_gene: TRBD2; v_gene: TRBV4-2; abundance: -; CDR3nt: TGTGCCAGCAGCCAAGATGGGTCATGGAGCTCTAGCGGGGGCACAGATACGCAGTATTTT; CDR3aa: CASSQDGSWSSSGGTDTQYF
j_gene: TRBJ2-5; d_gene: -; v_gene: TRBV5-6; abundance: -; CDR3nt: TGTGCCAGCAGCGCATGGAGGTCCCAAGAGACCCAGTACTTC; CDR3aa: CASSAWRSQETQYF
j_gene: TRBJ2-5; d_gene: TRBD2; v_gene: TRBV9; abundance: -; CDR3nt: TGTGCCAGCAGCGACGGTGGGCGCGGGGGGGCCATTGAGACCCAGTACTTC; CDR3aa: CASSDGGRGGAIETQYF
j_gene: TRBJ2-1; d_gene: TRBD2; v_gene: TRBV6-5; abundance: -; CDR3nt: TGTGCCAGCAGTTACTTACTTAGCGGGGGAGTCAATGAGCAGTTCTTC; CDR3aa: CASSYLLSGGVNEQFF
j_gene: TRBJ2-7; d_gene: TRBD2; v_gene: TRBV4-1; abundance: -; CDR3nt: TGCGCCAGCAGCCAAGAATCCGGGAGGGAGCAGTACTTC; CDR3aa: CASSQESGREQYF
j_gene: TRBJ1-2; d_gene: -; v_gene: TRBV5-8; abundance: -; CDR3nt: TGTGCCAGCAGCTTGTTACAGGGAGATGTCTATGGCCACACCTTC; CDR3aa: CASSLLQGDVYGHTF
j_gene: TRBJ1-1; d_gene: TRBD1; v_gene: TRBV6-5; abundance: -; CDR3nt: TGTGCCAGCAGTTCTATGACAGGGGGCAACACTGAAGCTTTCTTT; CDR3aa: CASSSMTGGNTEAFF
j_gene: TRBJ2-1; d_gene: TRBD2; v_gene: TRBV5-1; abundance: -; CDR3nt: TGCGCCAGCAGGCGCGTAGCGGGCCGCAATGAGCAGTTCTTC; CDR3aa: CASRRVAGRNEQFF
j_gene: TRBJ2-7; d_gene: TRBD2; v_gene: TRBV5-4; abundance: -; CDR3nt: TGTGCCAGCAGCTCTGGACTAGCGGGGGGGTCCTACGAGCAGTACTTC; CDR3aa: CASSSGLAGGSYEQYF
j_gene: TRBJ2-1; d_gene: TRBD2; v_gene: TRBV7-3; abundance: -; CDR3nt: TGTGCCAGCCAACCCGGGACTAGCACCAATGAGCAGTTCTTC; CDR3aa: CASQPGTSTNEQFF
j_gene: TRBJ2-7; d_gene: -; v_gene: TRBV30; abundance: -; CDR3nt: TGTGCCTGGAGTGGGGGGCGCGAGCAGTACTTC; CDR3aa: CAWSGGREQYF
j_gene: TRBJ1-2; d_gene: TRBD1; v_gene: TRBV5-1; abundance: once; CDR3nt: TGCGCCAGCCAAACAGGGGGCCGGGGCTACACCTTC; CDR3aa: CASQTGGRGYTF
j_gene: TRBJ2-2; d_gene: -; v_gene: TRBV7-3; abundance: -; CDR3nt: TGTGCCAGCAGCTACACAACAGGGACCGGGGAGCTGTTTTTT; CDR3aa: CASSYTTGTGELFF
j_gene: TRBJ2-7; d_gene: -; v_gene: TRBV6-5; abundance: -; CDR3nt: TGTGCCAGCAGTTACGGTGAGGCTGGGGAGCAGTACTTC; CDR3aa: CASSYGEAGEQYF
j_gene: TRBJ1-1; d_gene: -; v_gene: TRBV10-2; abundance: -; CDR3nt: TGCGCCAGCAGTCAGGGGTACGGTAGTACTGAAGCTTTCTTT; CDR3aa: CASSQGYGSTEAFF
j_gene: TRBJ1-5; d_gene: TRBD1; v_gene: TRBV9; abundance: -; CDR3nt: TGTGCCAGCAGCGTAGGAGGGGACAGGGCGAGCAATCAGCCCCAGCATTTT; CDR3aa: CASSVGGDRASNQPQHF
j_gene: TRBJ1-2; d_gene: TRBD1; v_gene: TRBV6-1; abundance: few; CDR3nt: TGTGCCAGCAGTGGTATCCGGGACAGCTCCCTGGGCTACACCTTC; CDR3aa: CASSGIRDSSLGYTF
j_gene: TRBJ2-7; d_gene: -; v_gene: TRBV11-2; abundance: -; CDR3nt: TGTGCCAGCAGCTGGAACAGAGTGGGCGCACAGTACTTC; CDR3aa: CASSWNRVGAQYF